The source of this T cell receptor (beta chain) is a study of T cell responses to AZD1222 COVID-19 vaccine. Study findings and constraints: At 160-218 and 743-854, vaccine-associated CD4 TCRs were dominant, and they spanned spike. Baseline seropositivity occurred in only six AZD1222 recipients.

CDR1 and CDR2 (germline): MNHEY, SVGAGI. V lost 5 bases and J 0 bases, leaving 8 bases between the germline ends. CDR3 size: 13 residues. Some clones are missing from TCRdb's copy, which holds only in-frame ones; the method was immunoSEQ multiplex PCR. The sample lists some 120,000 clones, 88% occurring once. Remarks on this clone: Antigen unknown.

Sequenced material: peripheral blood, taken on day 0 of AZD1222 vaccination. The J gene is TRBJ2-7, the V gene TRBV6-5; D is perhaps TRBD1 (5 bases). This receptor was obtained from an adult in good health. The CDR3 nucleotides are TGTGCCAGCAGTCTGGACACCTCCTACGAGCAGTACTTC. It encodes CASSLDTSYEQYF.